Given below is one TCR beta chain in context. This record comes from a study of CD8 T cells in Susac syndrome. The control group consisted of healthy donors matched for age and sex. Negative isolation was used for CD8+ and CD4+ T cells, and FACS enrichment was applied to TEMRA cells. The RNA, 0.5 to 1 ug, was put through reverse transcription using random hexamers. The TCR beta CDR3 was amplified by immunoSEQ multiplex PCR across 54 Vbeta, 13 Jbeta. TCRdb fed the immunoSEQ multiplex PCR reads into MiXCR, producing one record per CDR3 protein. The sample shows under 200,000 distinct CDR3 sequences, around 94% of them seen only once. Germline V CDR1 and CDR2: SGHTA, FQGNSA. The CDR3 covers 15 residues. V gave up 5 bases and J gave up 6 bases, with 14 bases separating them.

The genes are TRBV7-2 and TRBJ1-6; D possibly corresponds to TRBD1 (5 bases). Input material: CD4+ T cells from PBMCs. This sequence was found in a human donor in good health. CDR3 coding DNA: TGTGCCAGCAGCCCCCTAGCGGGGCTTAATTCACCCCTCCACTTT. Amino acids: CASSPLAGLNSPLHF.